This record covers a single T cell receptor beta chain. From blood CD8+ and CD4+ T cells, the TCR beta chain was sequenced. Random hexamers were used to reverse transcribe the RNA input (about 0.45 to 1 ug). The amplification used immunoSEQ multiplex PCR on TCR beta CDR3; it spanned 54 Vbeta and 13 Jbeta. MiXCR, run by TCRdb on the immunoSEQ multiplex PCR reads, gives a single entry per CDR3 protein. Among 95,000 to 150,000 distinct CDR3 sequences listed, 96% were seen once. These data originate in a study of CD8 T cells in Susac syndrome. The germline V and J ends were trimmed by 1 base and 7 bases, with 14 bases remaining between them. This CDR3 region has 15 residues. CDR1 and CDR2 (germline): LGHNA, YNFKEQ.

The chain employs TRBV4-2 and TRBJ2-1; weak D call: TRBD2 (6 bases). Input material: CD4+ T cells from PBMCs. The sequence was collected from a human donor with Susac syndrome. CDR3 residues: CASSQGAGPTNEQFF. In DNA, the CDR3 is TGTGCCAGCAGCCAAGGGGCGGGGCCGACGAATGAGCAGTTCTTC.